The following is a T cell receptor beta chain sequence with its context. Antigen specificity is unknown. It may be a read error: a sequence one base away is much more abundant. This entry belongs to a study of molecular identifiers for immune sequencing clone quantification. TCRdb reprocessed the PCR reads via MiXCR and lists one record per CDR3 protein. The table shows about 510,000 distinct CDR3 sequences, with over 20% occurring only once. The CDR3 spans 14 residues. Trimming took 4 bases from V and 6 from J; bases not matched to a gene: 8. Looked up from germline, CDR1 is SQVTM and CDR2 is ANQGSEA. General study points: Clone sizes could be underestimated for highly expanded clones when identical TCR molecules share a barcode.

Naive CD8 libraries were made from approximately 20,000 to 1,000,000 sorted cells, and they used 10%, 30% or 50% RNA. The sequencing sample was made of naive CD8+ T cells from blood, with Jurkat cell RNA spiked in. Regarding subset: FACS-sorted CD8+CD4-CCR7+CD45RA+ naive T cells. The chain combines TRBV29-1 with TRBJ2-4, with 8 bases matching TRBD1. The TCR originated in a human donor in good health. Some libraries in this study had Jurkat cell RNA spiked in. The CDR3 spells CSVAPGGGRNIQYF. The CDR3 DNA reads as TGCAGCGTTGCACCAGGGGGCGGGCGAAACATTCAGTACTTC.